The sequence of this TCR beta chain was determined in a study of T cells after yellow fever vaccination. At the level of the study: In the case of low-cell-number fractions, SMART-Seq v4 Ultra Low Input was used for preparation. Study conclusions and caveats: From the bulk population, abundant clonotypes could contaminate and appear within FACS-sorted repertoires. Only a small proportion of the clonotypes turned up in both the CD4 and the CD8 compartments, likely arising from convergent recombination.

For this clonotype: Its antigen is unidentified.

The V end lost 2 bases, the J end lost 2 bases, and 10 bases lay between the germline ends. Looked up from germline, CDR1 is MDHEN and CDR2 is SYDVKM. This CDR3 comprises 15 residues. Template switching by 5'RACE produced TCR cDNA, adding a universal primer site and UMIs. TCRdb re-called the 5' RACE reads through MiXCR, storing one row per CDR3 protein. The data hold some 260,000 distinct CDR3 sequences, with around 5.2% observed a single time. The sequences come from CD4+ T cells sorted from PBMCs, collected on the day of the yellow fever booster vaccination. The chain couples TRBV28 to TRBJ1-5; no definite D call. This receptor was identified in a man in his late teens or twenties who received the YFV17D yellow fever vaccine. The CDR3 loop is CASSLPPPGNQPQHF. In nucleotides, the CDR3 is TGTGCCAGCAGTTTACCCCCACCGGGCAATCAGCCCCAGCATTTT.